Following are 18 T cell receptor beta chains from one sample sequenced in a study of blood T cell repertoires in COVID-19. Clones were read by immunoSEQ multiplex PCR, and TCRdb kept only the in-frame ones, dropping some. Of roughly 350,000 clones listed, 88% are singletons. Sequencing was done on a sample of peripheral blood. These receptors came from a woman aged 65 to 85 with COVID-19, enrolled during active disease.

This chain uses TRBV7-2 with TRBJ1-3; 7 positions match TRBD1. Germline CDR1 SGHTA, CDR2 FQGNSA. V gave up 1 base and J gave up 4 bases; unmatched junction bases: 7. The CDR3 is 16 residues long. CDR3 coding DNA: TGTGCCAGCAGCTTAGGGGCCAGGGGGATCGGAAACACCATATATTTT. It encodes CASSLGARGIGNTIYF. The whole variable domain, remainder taken from reference TRBV7-2 and TRBJ1-3, is GAGVSQSPSNKVTEKGKDVELRCDPISGHTALYWYRQSLGQGLEFLIYFQGNSAPDKSGLPSDRFSAERTGGSVSTLTIQRTQQEDSAVYLCASSLGARGIGNTIYFGEGSWLTVV.

CDR3: CASSLVGTAYGYTF. Here the CDR3 DNA reads TGTGCCAGCAGCTTGGTGGGGACAGCATATGGCTACACCTTC. The rearrangement uses TRBV5-4 and TRBJ1-2, with 7 bases aligning to TRBD1. Per the germline V gene, CDR1 is SGHNT and CDR2 is YYREEE (reference sequence). This CDR3 contains 14 residues. The ends lost 0 bases at V and 5 bases at J; junction bases unmatched: 4.

CDR3 loop: CAIGGTVTDTQYF. DNA for the CDR3: TGTGCCATCGGGGGGACAGTCACAGATACGCAGTATTTT. This chain uses TRBV10-3 with TRBJ2-3; D possibly corresponds to TRBD1 (7 bases). Germline V gene lookup returns CDR1 ENHRY and CDR2 SYGVKD. The CDR3 is 13 residues long. V was trimmed by 8 bases and J by 2 bases, leaving 11 bases between them.

This chain uses TRBV2 with TRBJ2-1, with D possibly matching TRBD1 (6 bases). In germline, CDR1 is SNHLY, CDR2 FYNNEI. The CDR3 runs 15 residues. V was cut by 1 base and J by 2 bases, with 9 bases left in between. The CDR3: CASSEGWGPYNEQFF. The DNA for the CDR3 is TGTGCCAGCAGTGAAGGATGGGGGCCCTACAATGAGCAGTTCTTC. Full variable domain (remainder filled in from reference TRBV2 and TRBJ2-1): EPEVTQTPSHQVTQMGQEVILRCVPISNHLYFYWYRQILGQKVEFLVSFYNNEISEKSEIFDDQFSVERPDGSNFTLKIRSTKLEDSAMYFCASSEGWGPYNEQFFGPGTRLTVL.

The rearrangement links TRBV5-1 to TRBJ1-4, with 7 bases matching TRBD1. V was clipped by 4 bases and J by 5 bases; unmatched bases: 8. CDR1 and CDR2 (germline): SGHRS, YFSETQ. This CDR3 region has 15 residues. The chain's CDR3 is CASSQGQAGNEKLFF. The CDR3 region has the DNA TGCGCCAGCAGCCAAGGACAGGCGGGGAATGAAAAACTGTTTTTT.

This sequence joins TRBV10-3 and TRBJ1-1; 8 bases are a match to TRBD1. Trimming cost V 2 bases and J 12 bases; bases outside gene matches: 5. This CDR3 spans 12 amino acids. Per the germline V gene, CDR1 is ENHRY and CDR2 is SYGVKD. The CDR3 is CAISETQGGTFF. The CDR3 DNA follows: TGTGCCATCAGTGAGACACAGGGGGGGACTTTCTTT.

With regard to this clone: Other nucleotide sequences from this sample produce the same CDR3. This CDR3 reads CASSLGHYGYTF. The CDR3 coding sequence is TGTGCCAGCAGTTTAGGGCACTATGGCTACACCTTC. V and J are TRBV12-3 or TRBV12-4 and TRBJ1-2, with D uncertain. Between the trimmed V and J ends, which lost 1 base and 3 bases, there was a span of 3 bases. The CDR3 sequence is 12 residues long.

The rearrangement joins TRBV19 to TRBJ1-2; TRBD1 matches at 7 bases. Germline CDR1 and CDR2: LNHDA and SQIVND (reference sequence). J lost 5 bases, V lost 3 bases, and 6 bases had no gene match. The CDR3 totals 14 residues. Here the CDR3 DNA reads TGTGCCAGTAGTATGAAGACAGGGCCTTATGGCTACACCTTC. Residues: CASSMKTGPYGYTF. The full variable domain, completed using reference TRBV19 and TRBJ1-2, is DGGITQSPKYLFRKEGQNVTLSCEQNLNHDAMYWYRQDPGQGLRLIYYSQIVNDFQKGDIAEGYSVSREKKESFPLTVTSAQKNPTAFYLCASSMKTGPYGYTFGSGTRLTVV.

The J gene is TRBJ1-1, the V gene TRBV12-3 or TRBV12-4, with TRBD1 matching 9 bases. This CDR3 region has 13 residues. V shed 6 bases, J shed 8 bases, and the junction held 7 bases outside the gene matches. The CDR3 region is CASSDRDREEAFF. Here the CDR3 DNA reads TGTGCCAGCAGCGATCGGGACAGGGAAGAAGCTTTCTTT.

The V gene is TRBV5-5, the J gene TRBJ1-5, with 9 bases matching TRBD1. The length of the CDR3 is 14 residues. Germline V gives CDR1 SGHKS, CDR2 YYEKEE (reference sequence). V lost 3 bases and J lost 5; bases outside the gene matches: 3. The CDR3 coding sequence is TGTGCCAGCAGCTGGGGACAGGGCTATCAGCCCCAGCATTTT. Its protein product is CASSWGQGYQPQHF.

J is TRBJ1-3 and V is TRBV7-8; D is uncertain. Germline CDR1 and CDR2: SGHVS and FQNEAQ. The CDR3 is 16 amino acids. The V end lost 0 bases, the J end lost 1 base, and 10 bases lay between the germline ends. The CDR3 protein is CASSLAYSGSGNTIYF. The CDR3 bases are TGTGCCAGCAGCTTAGCGTATTCCGGGTCTGGAAACACCATATATTTT.

The V and J genes are TRBV5-6 and TRBJ1-6, with TRBD1 as a possible D gene (5 bases). V was pared by 0 bases and J by 10 bases, with 11 bases between. This CDR3 contains 14 residues. Germline V CDR1 and CDR2: SGHDT, YYEEEE. CDR3 loop: CASSLAGVESPLHF. As DNA, the CDR3 is TGTGCCAGCAGCTTGGCGGGGGTGGAATCACCCCTCCACTTT.

In its sample, this clone was seen a few times. The chain uses TRBV12-3 or TRBV12-4 and TRBJ2-7, with D unresolved. CDR3 length: 12 amino acids. The V and J ends lost 1 base and 7 bases respectively, with 8 bases between them. The CDR3 protein is CASSLGGREQYF. CDR3 DNA sequence: TGTGCCAGCAGTTTAGGAGGAAGGGAGCAGTACTTC.

The chain has TRBV7-2 and TRBJ2-1; D might be TRBD1 (6 bases). From germline, CDR1 is SGHTA and CDR2 FQGNSA. The CDR3 runs 15 residues. The V end was cut by 5 bases, the J end by 4 bases, with 15 bases between. CDR3 bases: TGTGCCAGCAGCCCGAGCACAGGGATTTACAATGAGCAGTTCTTC. This gives the protein CASSPSTGIYNEQFF.

On this clone itself: Possible read error: a much larger clone is one base away. The V call is TRBV11-2, the J call TRBJ2-3; 7 nucleotides agree with TRBD2. The germline gives CDR1 SGHAT, CDR2 FQNNGV. The J segment lost 6 bases and the V segment lost 5 bases, leaving 2 bases of the junction unmatched. The length of the CDR3 is 12 residues. CDR3 DNA: TGTGCCAGCAGCGCCGGGGGGGATACGCAGTATTTT. Residues: CASSAGGDTQYF. The entire variable domain, with the rest obtained from reference TRBV11-2 and TRBJ2-3, is as follows: EAGVAQSPRYKIIEKRQSVAFWCNPISGHATLYWYQQILGQGPKLLIQFQNNGVVDDSQLPKDRFSAERLKGVDSTLKIQPAKLEDSAVYLCASSAGGDTQYFGPGTRLTVL.

The chain employs TRBV5-8 and TRBJ1-5; TRBD1 is a possible D gene (6 bases). CDR3 size: 14 residues. V dropped 7 bases and J dropped 3 bases, with 14 bases sitting between them. The germline gives CDR1 SGHTS, CDR2 YDEGEE. This CDR3 reads CASQKGGANQPQHF. Written as DNA, the CDR3 is TGTGCCAGCCAGAAAGGGGGAGCCAATCAGCCCCAGCATTTT.

The rearrangement links TRBV9 to TRBJ2-3, with TRBD2 matching over 9 bases. The CDR3 is 17 amino acids. Trimming at V came to 0 bases and at J to 4 bases, leaving 9 bases not matched to a gene. Per the germline V gene, CDR1 is SGDLS and CDR2 is YYNGEE. As DNA, the CDR3 is TGTGCCAGCAGCGTAGGTTTGGCGGGGGGGCTTTCAGATACGCAGTATTTT. Protein sequence: CASSVGLAGGLSDTQYF.

This clone came up a few times. The chain uses TRBV6-5 and TRBJ1-1, with unresolved D. V lost 4 bases and J lost 5, with 5 bases in between. Germline V gene sequence: CDR1 MNHEY, CDR2 SVGAGI. The CDR3 consists of 11 residues. The DNA of the CDR3 is TGTGCCAGCAGTTCACAGACTGAAGCTTTCTTT. Translated: CASSSQTEAFF.